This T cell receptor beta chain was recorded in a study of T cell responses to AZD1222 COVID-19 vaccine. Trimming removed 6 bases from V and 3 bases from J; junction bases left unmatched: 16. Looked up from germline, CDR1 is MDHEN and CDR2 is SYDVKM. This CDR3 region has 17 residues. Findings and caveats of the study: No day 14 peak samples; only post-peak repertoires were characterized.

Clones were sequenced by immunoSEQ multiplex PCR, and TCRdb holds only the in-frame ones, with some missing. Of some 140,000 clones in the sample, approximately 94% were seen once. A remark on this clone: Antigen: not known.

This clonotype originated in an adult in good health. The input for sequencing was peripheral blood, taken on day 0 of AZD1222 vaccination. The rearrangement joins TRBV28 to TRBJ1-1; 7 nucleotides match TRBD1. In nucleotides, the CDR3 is TGTGCCAGCAGCCCCGGGACAGCTGCTTACGAGGACACTGAAGCTTTCTTT. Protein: CASSPGTAAYEDTEAFF. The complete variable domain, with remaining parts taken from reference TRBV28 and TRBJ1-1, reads DVKVTQSSRYLVKRTGEKVFLECVQDMDHENMFWYRQDPGLGLRLIYFSYDVKMKEKGDIPEGYSVSREKKERFSLILESASTNQTSMYLCASSPGTAAYEDTEAFFGQGTRLTVV.